These 19 T cell receptor beta chains originate from one sample sequenced in a study of shared clonotypes between healthy human individuals. TCRdb's copy holds only in-frame clones and misses some; the assay was immunoSEQ multiplex PCR. The table has about 510,000 clones, about 95% seen once. Sequences were obtained from naive CD4+ T cells sorted from blood. Regarding subset: CD45RA+ positively selected. These receptors were taken from a woman in her 30s in good health.

This sequence joins TRBV6-5 and TRBJ1-5, with a possible D match to TRBD1 (6 bases). The V and J ends lost 4 bases and 1 base respectively, with 11 bases between them. Per the germline V gene, CDR1 is MNHEY and CDR2 is SVGAGI. CDR3 length: 15 residues. The DNA of the CDR3 is TGTGCCAGCAGTTCGGACAGAACCAGCAATCAGCCCCAGCATTTT. Its protein is CASSSDRTSNQPQHF.

The gene calls are TRBV5-4 and TRBJ2-7; 9 nucleotides align to TRBD2. Germline-derived CDR1 and CDR2 are SGHNT and YYREEE (reference sequence). The J segment lost 6 bases and the V segment lost 1 base, leaving 14 bases of the junction unmatched. The CDR3 extends over 17 amino acids. The CDR3 is CASSLYPRGGRDSEQYF. Here the CDR3 DNA reads TGTGCCAGCAGCTTGTACCCTCGGGGCGGGAGGGATAGCGAGCAGTACTTC.

The V and J genes are TRBV19 and TRBJ2-7; D is unclear. Germline V gives CDR1 LNHDA, CDR2 SQIVND (reference sequence). The CDR3 consists of 13 residues. V was clipped by 3 bases and J by 6 bases, with 12 bases between them. This CDR3 is CASSMRPILEQYF. CDR3 in DNA: TGTGCCAGTAGTATGCGGCCAATCCTCGAGCAGTACTTC.

V and J are TRBV14 and TRBJ2-6, with D uncertain. V lost 4 bases and J lost 7, with 5 bases in between. The CDR3 has 12 residues. Germline V CDR1 and CDR2: SGHDN, FVKESK. This chain's CDR3 is CASSPSANVLTF. For the CDR3, the DNA is TGTGCCAGCAGCCCCTCTGCCAACGTCCTGACTTTC.

As for this clone: Other DNA sequences in this specimen translate into the identical CDR3. The chain employs TRBV5-1 and TRBJ2-2; D gene unclear. Germline assignment: CDR1 SGHRS and CDR2 YFSETQ. Trimming stripped 0 bases from V and 1 base from J, with 4 bases between. This CDR3 comprises 14 residues. The CDR3 nucleotides read TGCGCCAGCAGCTTGGAGGGGAACACCGGGGAGCTGTTTTTT. This codes for CASSLEGNTGELFF.

The chain is built from TRBV6-1 and TRBJ1-1; D call uncertain. This CDR3 is built from 13 residues. Trimming took off 6 bases at V and 3 bases at J, with 11 bases between the two ends. Germline CDR1 MNHNS, CDR2 SASEGT. In nucleotides, the CDR3 is TGTGCCAGCAGCACAGTGATTGACACTGAAGCTTTCTTT. Translated, it gives CASSTVIDTEAFF.

This sequence joins TRBV2 and TRBJ1-2; TRBD1 agrees at 7 bases. V lost 2 bases and J lost 7; bases outside the gene matches: 4. CDR1 and CDR2 (germline): SNHLY, FYNNEI. CDR3 length: 13 amino acids. The CDR3 sequence: CASSEQGGPGYTF. DNA of the CDR3: TGTGCCAGCAGTGAACAGGGGGGACCTGGCTACACCTTC.

V and J are TRBV11-2 and TRBJ2-7; possibly TRBD1 or TRBD2 for D (5 bases each). Trimming left V 5 bases short and J 4 bases short, with 18 bases between. In germline, CDR1 is SGHAT, CDR2 FQNNGV. There are 15 residues in the CDR3. The CDR3 sequence: CASSAGTNPLYEQYF. The DNA for the CDR3 is TGTGCCAGCAGCGCCGGGACCAACCCCTTATACGAGCAGTACTTC.

The chain uses TRBV4-1 and TRBJ2-1, with 10 bases identical to TRBD2. V gave up 6 bases and J gave up 4 bases; unmatched junction bases: 9. From germline, CDR1 is MGHRA and CDR2 YSYEKL. The CDR3 totals 16 residues. The CDR3 nucleotides read TGCGCCAGCAGAACTCTAGCGGGAGAATGGTACAATGAGCAGTTCTTC. It is translated as CASRTLAGEWYNEQFF.

V is TRBV6-5 and J is TRBJ1-4; D not resolved. The V end was cut by 2 bases, the J end by 0 bases, with 10 bases between. The CDR3 consists of 16 residues. Germline V gene lookup returns CDR1 MNHEY and CDR2 SVGAGI. CDR3 DNA sequence: TGTGCCAGCAGTTACGGACCGATAGCAACTAATGAAAAACTGTTTTTT. Translating gives CASSYGPIATNEKLFF.

This sequence joins TRBV6-1 and TRBJ2-7; D possibly corresponds to TRBD1 (5 bases). Per the germline V gene, CDR1 is MNHNS and CDR2 is SASEGT. The CDR3 runs 13 residues. V was trimmed by 7 bases and J by 3 bases, leaving 13 bases between them. Written as DNA, the CDR3 is TGTGCCAGCAATCAACAGGCGAACTACGAGCAGTACTTC. This codes for CASNQQANYEQYF.

This chain links TRBV11-2 with TRBJ1-1; unclear D gene. Per germline, CDR1 SGHAT and CDR2 FQNNGV. V shed 1 base and J shed 1 base, with 10 bases lying between them. This CDR3 is 15 amino acids long. The CDR3 reads CASSLVHSGNTEAFF. Written as DNA, the CDR3 is TGTGCCAGCAGCTTAGTACATAGTGGGAACACTGAAGCTTTCTTT.

V usage is TRBV27 and J usage is TRBJ1-5, with 11 bases lining up with TRBD1. After removal of 5 bases from V and 0 bases from J, the junction contained 6 bases not matched to a gene. The CDR3 totals 17 residues. From germline, CDR1 is MNHEY and CDR2 SMNVEV (reference sequence). The CDR3 here is CASSPRDRGYSNQPQHF. In nucleotides, the CDR3 is TGTGCCAGCAGTCCGCGGGACAGGGGGTATAGCAATCAGCCCCAGCATTTT.

The genes are TRBV5-1 and TRBJ2-1, with unresolved D. The CDR3 has 14 amino acids. Germline V gene lookup returns CDR1 SGHRS and CDR2 YFSETQ. V dropped 0 bases and J dropped 3 bases, with 7 bases sitting between them. The CDR3 DNA sequence: TGCGCCAGCAGCTTGGTTCTGGACTACAATGAGCAGTTCTTC. This sequence encodes CASSLVLDYNEQFF.

This clone was detected once. The chain combines TRBV19 with TRBJ1-2; no firm D call. From germline, CDR1 is LNHDA and CDR2 SQIVND (reference sequence). The CDR3 totals 13 residues. V lost 7 bases, J lost 8 bases, and 17 bases lay in between. CDR3 bases: TGTGCCAGTACAATCGACCGGTTCAAGGGCTACACCTTC. It codes for CASTIDRFKGYTF.

The chain combines TRBV4-2 with TRBJ2-1; TRBD2 aligns across 7 bases. This CDR3 is built from 15 residues. Germline V gene lookup returns CDR1 LGHNA and CDR2 YNFKEQ. With V trimmed by 6 bases and J by 2 bases, 7 bases remained unmatched. The CDR3 reads CASSKTGLAYNEQFF. The CDR3 region has the DNA TGTGCCAGCAGTAAGACCGGACTAGCCTACAATGAGCAGTTCTTC.

This clone was detected once. This chain connects TRBV10-1 to TRBJ1-2; no firm D call. CDR3 length: 11 amino acids. Germline CDR1 is WNHNN and CDR2 is SYGVQD (reference sequence). The V and J ends lost 4 bases and 7 bases respectively, with 7 bases between them. As DNA, the CDR3 is TGCGCCAGCAGTGTTAAGGGTGGCTACACCTTC. It specifies CASSVKGGYTF.

The gene calls are TRBV6-6 and TRBJ2-5, with a possible D match to TRBD2 (6 bases). Looked up from germline, CDR1 is MNHNY and CDR2 is SVGAGI (reference sequence). V was trimmed by 2 bases and J by 6 bases, leaving 16 bases between them. This CDR3 has 15 residues. CDR3 in DNA: TGTGCCAGCAGTTACCCCTCAACCCGGGGGAAGACCCAGTACTTC. Amino acids: CASSYPSTRGKTQYF.

This clone was detected only once. The J gene is TRBJ1-1, the V gene TRBV6-5; D uncertain. This CDR3 spans 12 amino acids. V lost 5 bases to trimming and J lost 3 bases, with 7 bases between them. The germline CDR1 and CDR2 sequences are MNHEY and SVGAGI. As DNA, the CDR3 is TGTGCCAGCAGTCCCGGGGACACTGAAGCTTTCTTT. Its translation is CASSPGDTEAFF.